The 22 T cell receptor beta chains in this list originate from one sample, sequenced in a study of T cell changes during pregnancy in multiple sclerosis. Assay: immunoSEQ multiplex PCR; the TCRdb copy retains only in-frame clones and omits some. The table lists around 88,000 clones, about 92% of them singletons. The specimen was peripheral blood, collected in the first trimester of pregnancy. These receptors were obtained from a female donor with multiple sclerosis, enrolled in a pregnancy study.

This chain joins TRBV9 and TRBJ2-6; D is unresolved. V shed 2 bases and J shed 0 bases, with 3 bases lying between them. The CDR3 totals 14 residues. Per germline, CDR1 SGDLS and CDR2 YYNGEE. The chain's CDR3 is CASSVYSGANVLTF. Here the CDR3 DNA reads TGTGCCAGCAGCGTCTACTCTGGGGCCAACGTCCTGACTTTC.

The rearrangement joins TRBV19 to TRBJ2-1; 8 bases map to TRBD1. V lost 2 bases, J lost 10 bases, and 7 bases stayed unmatched. Germline CDR1 reads LNHDA; CDR2 reads SQIVND (reference sequence). The CDR3 runs to 14 residues. Here the CDR3 DNA reads TGTGCCAGTAGTATAAATCCCGGGGACAGGGAGCAGTTCTTC. Translated: CASSINPGDREQFF.

This chain connects TRBV7-9 to TRBJ2-1, with 10 bases aligning to TRBD2. V was clipped by 4 bases and J by 8 bases; unmatched bases: 14. The CDR3 is 17 amino acids. Germline V lookup: CDR1 SEHNR, CDR2 FQNEAQ (reference sequence). The CDR3 sequence is CASSSSLAGATYDEQFF. The CDR3 nucleotides read TGTGCCAGCAGCTCTAGTCTAGCGGGAGCAACTTACGATGAGCAGTTCTTC. Complete variable domain (other parts from reference TRBV7-9 and TRBJ2-1): DTGVSQNPRHKITKRGQNVTFRCDPISEHNRLYWYRQTLGQGPEFLTYFQNEAQLEKSRLLSDRFSAERPKGSFSTLEIQRTEQGDSAMYLCASSSSLAGATYDEQFFGPGTRLTVL.

V and J are TRBV27 and TRBJ2-3; 9 nucleotides match TRBD2. V dropped 2 bases and J dropped 0; count of bases not matched to a gene: 3. The CDR3 loop spans 16 amino acids. Germline loops: CDR1 MNHEY, CDR2 SMNVEV (reference sequence). CDR3 in DNA: TGTGCCAGCAGTTTAGGACTAGCGTCTAGCACAGATACGCAGTATTTT. Encoded protein: CASSLGLASSTDTQYF.

As for this clone: The junction and the germline gene differ at one end; a read error may be behind it. The chain employs TRBV4-3 and TRBJ1-3; D ambiguous. The CDR3 covers 14 residues. Per the germline V gene, CDR1 is LGHNA and CDR2 is YSLEER. CDR3 in DNA: TGCGCCAGCAGCGAAGAAACCGGGGGAAACACCATATATTTT. This encodes CASSEETGGNTIYF.

The table lists this clone with a count of one. CDR3 residues: CASSYGSSGANVLTF. The CDR3 DNA follows: TGTGCCAGCAGTTACGGTAGCTCTGGGGCCAACGTCCTGACTTTC. The J gene is TRBJ2-6, the V gene TRBV6-6; D uncertain. Germline lookup yields CDR1 MNHNY and CDR2 SVGAGI (reference sequence). Trimming left V 2 bases short and J 0 bases short, with 5 bases between. The CDR3 has 15 amino acids.

The genes are TRBV29-1 and TRBJ1-1, with TRBD1 as a possible D gene (6 bases). The ends were cut back, 3 bases at V and 4 bases at J, with 12 bases in the middle. Per the germline V gene, CDR1 is SQVTM and CDR2 is ANQGSEA. This CDR3 is built from 13 residues. This CDR3 is CSVEEGGRTEAFF. Written as DNA, the CDR3 is TGCAGCGTTGAGGAAGGGGGACGCACTGAAGCTTTCTTT.

V gene TRBV9 combines with J gene TRBJ2-2; D is uncertain. Germline V gene lookup returns CDR1 SGDLS and CDR2 YYNGEE. Deletions cut 1 base from V and 0 bases from J, with 7 bases between. This CDR3 has 15 residues. CDR3 loop: CASSVSLSNTGELFF. Here the CDR3 DNA reads TGTGCCAGCAGCGTAAGCTTATCGAACACCGGGGAGCTGTTTTTT.

The CDR3 spells CASSVAPGTSATDTQYF. The CDR3 region has the DNA TGTGCCAGCAGCGTAGCCCCGGGGACTAGCGCCACAGATACGCAGTATTTT. The chain uses TRBV9 and TRBJ2-3; 10 nucleotides match TRBD2. V lost 0 bases, J lost 2 bases, and 6 bases stayed unmatched. The V gene's germline CDR1 is SGDLS and CDR2 YYNGEE. The CDR3 spans 17 residues.

This clone was seen once. J is TRBJ2-1 and V is TRBV4-2, with 13 nucleotides matching TRBD2. CDR3 length: 14 residues. V was pared by 4 bases and J by 6 bases, with 0 bases of the junction left unmatched. Germline loops: CDR1 LGHNA, CDR2 YNFKEQ. CDR3 sequence (DNA): TGTGCCAGCAGCCGGACTAGCGGGAGCAATGAGCAGTTCTTC. Translation gives CASSRTSGSNEQFF.

J is TRBJ2-1 and V is TRBV28, with 9 bases aligning to TRBD2. CDR3 length: 15 residues. Germline loops: CDR1 MDHEN, CDR2 SYDVKM. J gave up 11 bases and V 4 bases, and 12 bases lay outside the gene matches. CDR3 in DNA: TGTGCCAGCAGTTCTGTGCGGGAGGGCGTACGGAAGCAGTTCTTC. Translation gives CASSSVREGVRKQFF.

The chain carries TRBV7-8 and TRBJ1-3; D unclear. This CDR3 has 15 residues. Germline V gene lookup returns CDR1 SGHVS and CDR2 FQNEAQ. V was cut by 3 bases and J by 0 bases, with 9 bases left in between. The CDR3 nucleotides are TGTGCCAGCAGCTTCGGGGATTACTCTGGAAACACCATATATTTT. The encoded protein is CASSFGDYSGNTIYF.

V usage is TRBV7-8 and J usage is TRBJ1-2; D possibly corresponds to TRBD1 (5 bases). The CDR3 spans 17 residues. Between the trimmed V and J ends, which lost 1 base and 4 bases, there was a span of 19 bases. Germline V gene lookup returns CDR1 SGHVS and CDR2 FQNEAQ. In DNA, the CDR3 is TGTGCCAGCAGCTTAGGAGGCCATGGGGGGTTCTTCTATGGCTACACCTTC. Protein product: CASSLGGHGGFFYGYTF.

This clone was detected once. This chain connects TRBV19 to TRBJ2-7; the match to TRBD1 covers 8 bases. The CDR3 contains 14 residues. After removal of 6 bases from V and 3 bases from J, the junction contained 7 bases not matched to a gene. Germline V CDR1 and CDR2: LNHDA, SQIVND (reference sequence). The CDR3 coding sequence is TGTGCCAGTAGCGTCCCAGGGGGCTACTACGAGCAGTACTTC. Amino acids: CASSVPGGYYEQYF.

The V gene is TRBV7-9, the J gene TRBJ1-1; D uncertain. From germline, CDR1 is SEHNR and CDR2 FQNEAQ (reference sequence). Trimming took 5 bases from V and 7 from J, leaving 11 bases between them. CDR3 length equals 12 residues. CDR3 amino acids: CASSPTGNEAFF. DNA for the CDR3: TGTGCCAGCAGCCCTACGGGGAATGAAGCTTTCTTT. Drawing the rest from reference TRBV7-9 and TRBJ1-1, the complete variable domain is DTGVSQNPRHKITKRGQNVTFRCDPISEHNRLYWYRQTLGQGPEFLTYFQNEAQLEKSRLLSDRFSAERPKGSFSTLEIQRTEQGDSAMYLCASSPTGNEAFFGQGTRLTVV.

This clone appeared a single time. The CDR3 coding sequence is TGTGCCAGCAGTGAGGGGGGAGCCTACGAGCAGTACTTC. Residues: CASSEGGAYEQYF. V is TRBV6-1 and J is TRBJ2-7; perhaps TRBD2 as D (6 bases). Trimming left V 3 bases short and J 2 bases short, with 8 bases between. Looked up from germline, CDR1 is MNHNS and CDR2 is SASEGT. This CDR3 is built from 13 residues.

The chain has TRBV5-4 and TRBJ2-1, with TRBD2 identical over 11 bases. CDR3 length equals 15 residues. V dropped 1 base and J dropped 6; count of bases not matched to a gene: 3. Germline CDR1 is SGHNT and CDR2 is YYREEE (reference sequence). This CDR3 is CASSLRLAGTNEQFF. For the CDR3, the DNA is TGTGCCAGCAGCTTGAGACTAGCGGGGACCAATGAGCAGTTCTTC.

CDR3: CASRRPGQGLDTQYF. CDR3 nucleotide sequence: TGTGCCAGCAGACGCCCGGGACAGGGATTGGATACGCAGTATTTT. The rearrangement joins TRBV7-2 to TRBJ2-3, with TRBD1 identical over 9 bases. This CDR3 has 15 amino acids. With 6 bases clipped from V and 6 bases from J, the junction kept 10 bases outside the gene matches. Germline V lookup: CDR1 SGHTA, CDR2 FQGNSA. The entire variable domain, with the rest obtained from reference TRBV7-2 and TRBJ2-3, is as follows: GAGVSQSPSNKVTEKGKDVELRCDPISGHTALYWYRQSLGQGLEFLIYFQGNSAPDKSGLPSDRFSAERTGGSVSTLTIQRTQQEDSAVYLCASRRPGQGLDTQYFGPGTRLTVL.

The J gene is TRBJ2-3, the V gene TRBV7-2; D possibly corresponds to TRBD2 (6 bases). The germline gives CDR1 SGHTA, CDR2 FQGNSA. The CDR3 runs 15 residues. V lost 5 bases and J 6 bases, leaving 18 bases between the germline ends. CDR3: CASSNFGGRIDTQYF. DNA for the CDR3: TGTGCCAGCAGCAATTTTGGAGGGCGTATTGATACGCAGTATTTT.

Note on this clone: The final CDR3 position lacks the conserved phenylalanine or tryptophan, pointing to a likely read error. The DNA is left out, because the CDR3 cannot be placed on it with certainty; the CDR3 is given as TCRdb lists it. The chain recombines TRBV6-5 with TRBJ2-7; the D segment call TRBD2 is taken from the table without a DNA check. The CDR3 length equals 12 residues, ends included. CDR1 and CDR2 from the germline V gene are MNHEY and SVGAGI. The CDR3 sequence: CASGTRGQYSDS.

This chain joins TRBV5-4 and TRBJ1-5; D gene unclear. Trimming took off 0 bases at V and 5 bases at J, with 12 bases between the two ends. Germline CDR1 SGHNT, CDR2 YYREEE (reference sequence). The CDR3 spans 15 residues. The CDR3 DNA sequence: TGTGCCAGCAGCTTGGGCGGCTCAACCGATCAGCCCCAGCATTTT. The encoded protein is CASSLGGSTDQPQHF.

A single count supports this clone. CDR3 sequence (DNA): TGTGCCAGCAGGCTGGGACAGATAGACGAGCAGTACTTC. Its translation: CASRLGQIDEQYF. This chain uses TRBV25-1 with TRBJ2-7, with 7 bases lining up with TRBD1. Germline values: CDR1 MGHDK, CDR2 SYGVNS. CDR3 length equals 13 residues. V trimming: 6 bases; J trimming: 5 bases; junction bases outside the gene matches: 7.